This TCR beta chain stems from a study of OX40 agonist ivuxolimab in advanced cancers. Study overall: Each dose-escalation patient presented with hepatocellular carcinoma, melanoma, renal cell or head and neck cancer.

Data came from immunoSEQ multiplex PCR; TCRdb stores just in-frame clones and leaves some out. Among more than 95,000 clones, roughly 89% were seen once, and the ten largest hold approximately 0.8%. To note about this clone: Its target is unknown.

Study-wide results and limits: Among expanded peripheral T cells, antigen specificity went undetermined.

CDR3 length: 18 amino acids. Germline V CDR1 and CDR2: MNHEY, SMNVEV (reference sequence). V lost 5 bases, J lost 1 base, and 15 bases stayed unmatched. This chain links TRBV27 with TRBJ2-7; 9 positions match TRBD2. The receptor was derived from an adult with an advanced solid tumor such as melanoma, head and neck, liver or kidney cancer. The input for sequencing was CD4+ or CD8+ T cells sorted from blood, taken in a trial of the OX40 agonist ivuxolimab. The CDR3 loop reads CASSPYRGGGLGSYEQYF. CDR3 bases: TGTGCCAGCAGTCCGTACCGCGGGGGGGGACTCGGTTCCTACGAGCAGTACTTC.